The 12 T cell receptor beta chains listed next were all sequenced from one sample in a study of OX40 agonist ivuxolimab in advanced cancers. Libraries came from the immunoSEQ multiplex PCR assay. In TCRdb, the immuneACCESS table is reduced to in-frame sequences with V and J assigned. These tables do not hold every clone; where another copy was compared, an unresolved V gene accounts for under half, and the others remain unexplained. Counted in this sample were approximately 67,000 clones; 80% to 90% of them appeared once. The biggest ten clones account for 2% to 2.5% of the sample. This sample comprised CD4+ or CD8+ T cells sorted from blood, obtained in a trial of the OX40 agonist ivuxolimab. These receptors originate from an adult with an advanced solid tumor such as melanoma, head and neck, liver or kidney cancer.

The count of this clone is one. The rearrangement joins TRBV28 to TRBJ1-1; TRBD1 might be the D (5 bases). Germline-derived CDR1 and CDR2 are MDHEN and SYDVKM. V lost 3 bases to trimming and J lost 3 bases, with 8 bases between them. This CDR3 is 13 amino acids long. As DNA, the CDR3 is TGTGCCAGCAGTTTCTCAGGGTACACTGAAGCTTTCTTT. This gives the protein CASSFSGYTEAFF.

The CDR3 is CASPEIQPQHF. In DNA form, the CDR3 reads TGTGCCAGCCCTGAAATCCAGCCCCAGCATTTT. This chain uses TRBV6-1 with TRBJ1-5; D gene uncertain. V was trimmed by 8 bases and J by 7 bases, leaving 9 bases between them. CDR3 length: 11 residues. From germline, CDR1 is MNHNS and CDR2 SASEGT.

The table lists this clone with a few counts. In DNA, the CDR3 is TGTGCCAGCAGCCGGACAGGGGAAAATTCACCCCTCCACTTT. It specifies CASSRTGENSPLHF. The chain carries TRBV14 and TRBJ1-6, with 9 bases aligning to TRBD1. CDR3 length: 14 amino acids. Losses at the gene ends were 4 bases for V and 7 bases for J; bases not matched to a gene: 2. From germline, CDR1 is SGHDN and CDR2 FVKESK.

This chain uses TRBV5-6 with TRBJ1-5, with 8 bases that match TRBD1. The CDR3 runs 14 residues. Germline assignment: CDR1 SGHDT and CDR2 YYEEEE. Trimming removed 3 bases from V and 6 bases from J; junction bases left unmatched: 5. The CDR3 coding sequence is TGTGCCAGCAGCTCCAGGGGGCGCGTTCAGCCCCAGCATTTT. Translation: CASSSRGRVQPQHF.

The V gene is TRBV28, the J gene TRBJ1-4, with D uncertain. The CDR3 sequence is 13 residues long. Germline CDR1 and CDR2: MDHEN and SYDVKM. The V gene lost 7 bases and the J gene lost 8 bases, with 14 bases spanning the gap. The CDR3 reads CASNRYRLEKLFF. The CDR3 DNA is TGTGCCAGCAACCGTTACAGACTCGAAAAACTGTTTTTT. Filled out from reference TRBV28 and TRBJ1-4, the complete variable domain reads DVKVTQSSRYLVKRTGEKVFLECVQDMDHENMFWYRQDPGLGLRLIYFSYDVKMKEKGDIPEGYSVSREKKERFSLILESASTNQTSMYLCASNRYRLEKLFFGSGTQLSVL.

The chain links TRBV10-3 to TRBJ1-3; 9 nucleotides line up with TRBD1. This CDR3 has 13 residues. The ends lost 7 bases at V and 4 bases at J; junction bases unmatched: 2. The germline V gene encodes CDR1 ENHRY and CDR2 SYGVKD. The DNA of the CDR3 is TGTGCCATCATTGGGACAGGGGGAAACACCATATATTTT. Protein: CAIIGTGGNTIYF.

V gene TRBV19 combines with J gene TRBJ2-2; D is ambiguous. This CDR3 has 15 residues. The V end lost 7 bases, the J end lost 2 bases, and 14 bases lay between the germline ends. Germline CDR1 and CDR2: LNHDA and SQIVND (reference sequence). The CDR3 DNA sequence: TGTGCCAGTAAACTGCGTGCGACCAACACCGGGGAGCTGTTTTTT. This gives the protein CASKLRATNTGELFF.

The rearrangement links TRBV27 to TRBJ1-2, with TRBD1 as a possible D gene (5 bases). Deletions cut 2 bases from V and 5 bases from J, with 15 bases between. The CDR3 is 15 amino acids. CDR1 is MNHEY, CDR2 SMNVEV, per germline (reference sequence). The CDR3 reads CASSLLGGGLYGYTF. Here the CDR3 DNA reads TGTGCCAGCAGTTTACTCGGGGGAGGGTTGTATGGCTACACCTTC.

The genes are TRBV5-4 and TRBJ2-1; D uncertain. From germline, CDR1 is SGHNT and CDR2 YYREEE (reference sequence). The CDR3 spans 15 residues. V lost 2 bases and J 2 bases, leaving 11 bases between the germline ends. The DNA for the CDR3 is TGTGCCAGCAGCTTCCCCGGCTCGCCCTACAATGAGCAGTTCTTC. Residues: CASSFPGSPYNEQFF.

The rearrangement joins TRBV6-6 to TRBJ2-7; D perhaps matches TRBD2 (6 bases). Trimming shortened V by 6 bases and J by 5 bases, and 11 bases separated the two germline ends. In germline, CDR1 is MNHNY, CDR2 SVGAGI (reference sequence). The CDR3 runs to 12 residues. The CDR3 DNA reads TGTGCCAGCAGCCCCGGGACTGACGAGCAGTACTTC. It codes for CASSPGTDEQYF.

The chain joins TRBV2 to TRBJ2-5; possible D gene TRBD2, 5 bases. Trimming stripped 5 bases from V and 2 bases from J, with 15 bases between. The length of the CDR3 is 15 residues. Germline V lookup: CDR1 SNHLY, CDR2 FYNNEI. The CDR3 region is CASSLEGPPQETQYF. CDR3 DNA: TGTGCCAGCAGTCTAGAGGGCCCCCCGCAAGAGACCCAGTACTTC.

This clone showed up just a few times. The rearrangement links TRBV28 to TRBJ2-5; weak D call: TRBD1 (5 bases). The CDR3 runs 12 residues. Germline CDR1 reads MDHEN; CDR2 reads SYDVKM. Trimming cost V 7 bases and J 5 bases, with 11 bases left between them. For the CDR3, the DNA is TGTGCCAGCACCAAGCAGGGCGAGACCCAGTACTTC. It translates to CASTKQGETQYF.